One sample yielded the 9 T cell receptor beta chains listed below, sequenced in a study of blood T cell repertoires in COVID-19. The protocol was immunoSEQ multiplex PCR, while the TCRdb copy is restricted to in-frame clones and leaves out a portion. The sample yields a few hundred thousand clones, approximately 82% seen once. The specimen sequenced was peripheral blood. The origin of the receptors is a woman aged 45-59 years with acute or convalescent COVID-19.

The chain links TRBV29-1 to TRBJ1-1, with no clear D. This CDR3 has 13 residues. V lost 3 bases and J lost 0, with 8 bases in between. The V gene's germline CDR1 is SQVTM and CDR2 ANQGSEA. The CDR3 DNA sequence: TGCAGCGTTGACGAGCGGGTGAACACTGAAGCTTTCTTT. Residues: CSVDERVNTEAFF.

The chain uses TRBV5-1 and TRBJ1-3, with unresolved D. Germline V lookup: CDR1 SGHRS, CDR2 YFSETQ. The V gene lost 1 base and the J gene lost 0 bases, with 11 bases spanning the gap. The CDR3 is 16 amino acids. The CDR3 loop is CASSLYQRGSGNTIYF. CDR3 DNA: TGCGCCAGCAGCTTGTACCAGCGGGGCTCTGGAAACACCATATATTTT.

The gene calls are TRBV6-2 or TRBV6-3 and TRBJ1-2; 8 nucleotides match TRBD1. This CDR3 is 17 amino acids long. The germline CDR1 and CDR2 sequences are MNHEY and SVGEGT. V gave up 6 bases and J gave up 1 base; unmatched junction bases: 13. The chain's CDR3 is CASSPDRGARNNYGYTF. CDR3 nucleotide sequence: TGTGCCAGCAGCCCTGACAGGGGTGCTCGGAATAACTATGGCTACACCTTC.

The chain uses TRBV5-1 and TRBJ1-4; D remains ambiguous. The CDR3 has 14 residues. Germline CDR1 SGHRS, CDR2 YFSETQ. V lost 2 bases to trimming and J lost 3 bases, with 8 bases between them. CDR3 sequence: CASSFGQSNEKLFF. The CDR3 nucleotides read TGCGCCAGCAGCTTTGGGCAGTCTAATGAAAAACTGTTTTTT.

The chain couples TRBV20-1 to TRBJ1-1; D is unresolved. The V gene lost 3 bases and the J gene lost 5 bases, with 7 bases spanning the gap. The CDR3 extends over 11 amino acids. CDR1 is DFQATT and CDR2 is SNEGSKA in the germline V gene (reference sequence). CDR3 residues: CSASIETEAFF. Here the CDR3 DNA reads TGCAGTGCTAGCATCGAGACTGAAGCTTTCTTT.

The chain is built from TRBV18 and TRBJ2-2, with a weak D call TRBD2 (6 bases). Germline CDR1 and CDR2: KGHSH and LQKENI. This CDR3 comprises 14 residues. Trimming pared 2 bases from V and 5 bases from J, leaving 9 bases between. This CDR3 reads CASSPKGRTGELFF. In DNA form, the CDR3 reads TGTGCCAGCTCACCAAAGGGGAGGACCGGGGAGCTGTTTTTT. The full variable domain, rest sourced from reference TRBV18 and TRBJ2-2, is NAGVMQNPRHLVRRRGQEARLRCSPMKGHSHVYWYRQLPEEGLKFMVYLQKENIIDESGMPKERFSAEFPKEGPSILRIQQVVRGDSAAYFCASSPKGRTGELFFGEGSRLTVL.

This CDR3 is CASSLETGTGGTEAFF. The CDR3 region has the DNA TGCGCCAGCAGCTTGGAGACCGGGACAGGGGGGACTGAAGCTTTCTTT. V is TRBV5-1 and J is TRBJ1-1; TRBD1 matches at 11 bases. The V gene's germline CDR1 is SGHRS and CDR2 YFSETQ. V lost 0 bases, J lost 5 bases, and 6 bases stayed unmatched. CDR3 length: 16 residues.

The V gene is TRBV5-1, the J gene TRBJ2-7; 9 bases align to TRBD1. The CDR3 has 13 residues. Per the germline V gene, CDR1 is SGHRS and CDR2 is YFSETQ. The V gene end was trimmed by 5 bases and the J gene end by 5 bases; junction bases not matched to a gene: 5. The CDR3 DNA follows: TGCGCCAGCAGTGTGGGACAGGGAAACGAGCAGTACTTC. Translating it yields CASSVGQGNEQYF. The full variable domain, rest sourced from reference TRBV5-1 and TRBJ2-7, is KAGVTQTPRYLIKTRGQQVTLSCSPISGHRSVSWYQQTPGQGLQFLFEYFSETQRNKGNFPGRFSGRQFSNSRSEMNVSTLELGDSALYLCASSVGQGNEQYFGPGTRLTVT.

This clone has just one count. The chain employs TRBV3-1 (or the pseudogene TRBV3-2) and TRBJ1-1; 7 nucleotides line up with TRBD1. This CDR3 has 15 residues. The germline V gene encodes CDR1 LGHDT and CDR2 YNNKEL (reference sequence). V lost 3 bases and J lost 4; bases outside the gene matches: 8. The CDR3 is CASSHVGGVPTEAFF. The CDR3, as DNA: TGTGCCAGCAGCCACGTAGGGGGCGTTCCCACTGAAGCTTTCTTT.